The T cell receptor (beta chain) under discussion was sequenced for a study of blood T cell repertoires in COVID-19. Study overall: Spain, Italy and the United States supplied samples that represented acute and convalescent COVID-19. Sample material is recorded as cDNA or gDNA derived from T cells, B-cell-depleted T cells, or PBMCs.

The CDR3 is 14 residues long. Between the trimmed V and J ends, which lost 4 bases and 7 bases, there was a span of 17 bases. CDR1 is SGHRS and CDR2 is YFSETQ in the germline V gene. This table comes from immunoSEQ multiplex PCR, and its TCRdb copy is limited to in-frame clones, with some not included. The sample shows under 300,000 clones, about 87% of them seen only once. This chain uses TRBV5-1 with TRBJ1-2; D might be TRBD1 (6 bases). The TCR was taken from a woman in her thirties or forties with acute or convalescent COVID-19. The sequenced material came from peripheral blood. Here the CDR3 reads CASSPSAGGFGYTF. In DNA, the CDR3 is TGCGCCAGCAGCCCATCCGCGGGGGGCTTTGGCTACACCTTC.